What follows is one T cell receptor beta chain and its context. This CDR3 is also generated by other DNA sequences in the sample. This CDR3 has 16 amino acids. The ends lost 4 bases at V and 1 base at J; junction bases unmatched: 3. In germline, CDR1 is SGHNT, CDR2 YYREEE (reference sequence). The sample belongs to a study of blood T cell repertoires in COVID-19. Overall study context: Acute and convalescent COVID-19 specimens originated in the United States, Italy and Spain. Nucleic acid was either cDNA or gDNA, and it came from T cells, B-cell-depleted T cells, or PBMCs.

TCRdb keeps only in-frame clones here, not all; method: immunoSEQ multiplex PCR. This sample has some 180,000 clones, with around 83% found just once. This receptor was identified in an older woman who had recovered from COVID-19. V usage is TRBV5-4 and J usage is TRBJ2-5; 14 bases line up with TRBD2. The sample consisted of peripheral blood. The CDR3 loop reads CASSLGLAGAQETQYF. CDR3 nucleotide sequence: TGTGCCAGCAGCCTGGGACTAGCGGGGGCCCAAGAGACCCAGTACTTC.